Shown below are 25 T cell receptor beta chains from a single sample sequenced in a study of T cell changes during pregnancy in multiple sclerosis. Libraries were prepared by immunoSEQ multiplex PCR; TCRdb keeps only in-frame clonotypes and omits some of them. The profile shows 60,000 to 65,000 clones, more than 90% of them singletons. Sequencing was performed on peripheral blood, taken in the second trimester of pregnancy. The receptor set was obtained from a female donor with multiple sclerosis, enrolled in a pregnancy study.

This clone came up once. As DNA, the CDR3 is TGTGCCAGCTCACCGACGGACAGGGGGCTTAGCTATGGCTACACCTTC. It translates to CASSPTDRGLSYGYTF. The chain has TRBV18 and TRBJ1-2, with 11 positions matching TRBD1. Germline CDR1 is KGHSH and CDR2 is LQKENI. The CDR3 extends over 16 amino acids. Losses at the gene ends were 3 bases for V and 4 bases for J; bases not matched to a gene: 7.

This rearrangement joins TRBV7-6 to TRBJ2-7; 16 bases fit TRBD2. Germline V lookup: CDR1 SGHVS, CDR2 FNYEAQ. The junction had 3 bases not matched to a gene; V was cut back by 4 bases and J by 3 bases. The CDR3 has 16 residues. CDR3 region: CASSSGLAGGRYEQYF. The DNA of the CDR3 is TGTGCCAGCAGCTCGGGACTAGCGGGAGGGCGCTACGAGCAGTACTTC. The full variable domain, with the rest looked up from reference TRBV7-6 and TRBJ2-7, is GAGVSQSPRYKVTKRGQDVALRCDPISGHVSLYWYRQALGQGPEFLTYFNYEAQQDKSGLPNDRFSAERPEGSISTLTIQRTEQRDSAMYRCASSSGLAGGRYEQYFGPGTRLTVT.

CDR3 residues: CSVDPYGAGNEQFF. In nucleotides, the CDR3 is TGCAGCGTTGACCCTTACGGGGCGGGAAATGAGCAGTTCTTC. The J gene is TRBJ2-1, the V gene TRBV29-1; possibly TRBD2 for D (6 bases). The CDR3 length is 14 residues. V was pared by 3 bases and J by 7 bases, with 16 bases between. CDR1 is SQVTM, CDR2 ANQGSEA, per germline.

The chain recombines TRBV18 with TRBJ2-7; 12 bases match TRBD2. Germline CDR1 KGHSH, CDR2 LQKENI. The CDR3 extends over 16 amino acids. The junction had 7 bases not matched to a gene; V was cut back by 0 bases and J by 7 bases. The DNA for the CDR3 is TGTGCCAGCTCACCACCGACTAGCGGGAGCGCGGGAGAGCAGTACTTC. This encodes CASSPPTSGSAGEQYF.

As to this clone: This CDR3 fails to terminate in the conserved phenylalanine or tryptophan, so it likely reflects a read error. It is unclear where the CDR3 begins or ends on the DNA, so no DNA is shown, and the CDR3 is as TCRdb lists it. J is TRBJ1-6 and V is TRBV6-1; the table gives TRBD1 as D, unverified against the DNA. Germline-derived CDR1 and CDR2 are MNHNS and SASEGT. The CDR3 is 15 residues long, counting both termini. CDR3 residues: CASSEVGLPQDRVYV.

V usage is TRBV28 and J usage is TRBJ2-7; 7 bases map to TRBD1. Trimming took 5 bases from V and 3 from J; bases not matched to a gene: 7. Germline CDR1 MDHEN, CDR2 SYDVKM. This CDR3 region has 14 residues. DNA of the CDR3: TGTGCCAGCAGTCCCGGACAGGAACGCTACGAGCAGTACTTC. Translation gives CASSPGQERYEQYF.

V and J are TRBV10-3 and TRBJ1-5, with TRBD1 as a possible D gene (5 bases). This CDR3 region has 12 residues. Per the germline V gene, CDR1 is ENHRY and CDR2 is SYGVKD. Between the trimmed V and J ends, which lost 6 bases and 11 bases, there was a span of 14 bases. CDR3 in amino acids: CAIRGEGMAQHF. CDR3 nucleotide sequence: TGTGCCATCAGGGGGGAGGGTATGGCCCAGCATTTT.

J is TRBJ2-5 and V is TRBV11-3; TRBD2 agrees at 13 bases. Trimming at V came to 4 bases and at J to 5 bases, leaving 4 bases not matched to a gene. Germline V CDR1 and CDR2: SGHNT, YENEEA. This CDR3 spans 15 amino acids. The CDR3 DNA is TGTGCCAGCAGCTATCGGACTAGCGGGAGTGAGACCCAGTACTTC. Translation: CASSYRTSGSETQYF.

The rearrangement uses TRBV5-1 and TRBJ2-1, with D possibly being TRBD1 (6 bases). V lost 2 bases to trimming and J lost 0 bases, with 15 bases between them. The CDR3 contains 17 residues. The germline V gene has CDR1 SGHRS and CDR2 YFSETQ. The CDR3 DNA reads as TGCGCCAGCAGCTTTATCCAGGGGCCTTTCTCCTACAATGAGCAGTTCTTC. Translated, it gives CASSFIQGPFSYNEQFF.

The chain joins TRBV7-2 to TRBJ2-2, with D unclear. Looked up from germline, CDR1 is SGHTA and CDR2 is FQGNSA. The CDR3 extends over 14 amino acids. Trimming pared 0 bases from V and 4 bases from J, leaving 6 bases between. The CDR3 region is CASSLAPRTGELFF. The DNA of the CDR3 is TGTGCCAGCAGCTTAGCCCCCCGCACCGGGGAGCTGTTTTTT.

This chain links TRBV21-1 with TRBJ1-5. TRBV21-1 is shown as a pseudogene. The CDR3 length is 16 residues. The CDR3 bases are TGTGCCAGCAGCAAAGTTTCCAAAGCTAGCAATCAGCCCCAGCATTTT. This codes for CASSKVSKASNQPQHF.

The V and J genes are TRBV2 and TRBJ2-7, with 10 bases identical to TRBD1. This CDR3 is built from 14 residues. Germline V gives CDR1 SNHLY, CDR2 FYNNEI. V shed 6 bases and J 4 bases; nucleotides not matched to a gene: 6. CDR3 sequence reads: CASSQGQGPYEQYF. The CDR3 DNA reads as TGTGCCAGCAGCCAGGGACAGGGGCCTTACGAGCAGTACTTC.

This clone was observed a handful of times. The V call is TRBV19, the J call TRBJ2-7; 8 nucleotides line up with TRBD1. The length of the CDR3 is 13 residues. V gave up 6 bases and J gave up 5 bases; unmatched junction bases: 6. CDR1 is LNHDA, CDR2 SQIVND, per germline (reference sequence). The CDR3 sequence is CASSPTGVHEQYF. The CDR3 DNA sequence: TGTGCCAGTAGCCCGACAGGGGTCCACGAGCAGTACTTC. The complete variable domain, with remaining parts taken from reference TRBV19 and TRBJ2-7, reads DGGITQSPKYLFRKEGQNVTLSCEQNLNHDAMYWYRQDPGQGLRLIYYSQIVNDFQKGDIAEGYSVSREKKESFPLTVTSAQKNPTAFYLCASSPTGVHEQYFGPGTRLTVT.

V and J are TRBV7-9 and TRBJ1-2; tentative D call: TRBD1 (5 bases). The germline CDR1 and CDR2 sequences are SEHNR and FQNEAQ (reference sequence). The germline V and J ends were trimmed by 11 bases and 0 bases, with 22 bases remaining between them. The CDR3 runs to 16 residues. The CDR3 nucleotides read TGTGCCGGGCAGGGCGGCACAGGAACCTCTAACTATGGCTACACCTTC. Protein product: CAGQGGTGTSNYGYTF. Based on the CDR3 plus reference TRBV7-9 and TRBJ1-2, the full variable domain is DTGVSQNPRHKITKRGQNVTFRCDPISEHNRLYWYRQTLGQGPEFLTYFQNEAQLEKSRLLSDRFSAERPKGSFSTLEIQRTEQGDSAMYLCAGQGGTGTSNYGYTFGSGTRLTVV.

The V call is TRBV28, the J call TRBJ1-2; maybe TRBD1 (5 bases). V lost 5 bases to trimming and J lost 7 bases, with 14 bases between them. This CDR3 is 13 amino acids long. CDR1 and CDR2 (germline): MDHEN, SYDVKM. The CDR3 here is CASSPGQGFGYTF. The CDR3 bases are TGTGCCAGCAGTCCAGGGCAGGGATTTGGCTACACCTTC.

This clone was found a few times. The same CDR3 also results from other DNA sequences found in this sample. J is TRBJ2-3 and V is TRBV6-4, with a weak D call TRBD2 (6 bases). The V gene lost 0 bases and the J gene lost 2 bases, with 9 bases spanning the gap. CDR3 length equals 15 residues. Germline assignment: CDR1 MRHNA and CDR2 SNTAGT. CDR3 sequence: CASSDSAGSTDTQYF. Here the CDR3 DNA reads TGTGCCAGCAGTGACTCGGCGGGATCCACAGATACGCAGTATTTT.

The table lists this clone with a count of one. The chain recombines TRBV5-4 with TRBJ2-2, with 9 positions matching TRBD2. The CDR3 sequence is 16 residues long. V dropped 0 bases and J dropped 3; count of bases not matched to a gene: 3. Germline V gene data show CDR1 as SGHNT and CDR2 as YYREEE (reference sequence). CDR3 sequence (DNA): TGTGCCAGCAGCTTGGCGGCTAGCGGGGACACCGGGGAGCTGTTTTTT. It specifies CASSLAASGDTGELFF.

The J gene is TRBJ2-7, the V gene TRBV6-5; TRBD1 is a possible D gene (5 bases). The CDR3 is made up of 14 amino acids. V was trimmed by 2 bases and J by 4 bases, leaving 12 bases between them. Looked up from germline, CDR1 is MNHEY and CDR2 is SVGAGI. The CDR3 DNA follows: TGTGCCAGCAGTTACCACAGGTGGGGTTACGAGCAGTACTTC. Translated: CASSYHRWGYEQYF.

As DNA, the CDR3 is TGTGCCAGCAGGGGGGGACAGATGAACAATGAGCAGTTCTTC. Amino acid sequence: CASRGGQMNNEQFF. V and J are TRBV6-1 and TRBJ2-1; weak D call: TRBD1 (7 bases). Germline V gene lookup returns CDR1 MNHNS and CDR2 SASEGT. Between the trimmed V and J ends, which lost 6 bases and 5 bases, there was a span of 14 bases. There are 14 residues in the CDR3.

In its sample, this clone was seen once. The V gene is TRBV19, the J gene TRBJ2-3, with 9 nucleotides matching TRBD1. The germline V gene has CDR1 LNHDA and CDR2 SQIVND (reference sequence). The CDR3 spans 16 residues. The junction had 6 bases not matched to a gene; V was cut back by 5 bases and J by 0 bases. The CDR3 protein is CASSYLGQGSTDTQYF. The CDR3 region has the DNA TGTGCCAGTAGTTATTTGGGACAGGGTAGCACAGATACGCAGTATTTT.

The genes are TRBV5-6 and TRBJ2-5; a weak D match, TRBD2 (6 bases). From germline, CDR1 is SGHDT and CDR2 YYEEEE. V was trimmed by 6 bases and J by 2 bases, leaving 11 bases between them. This CDR3 is built from 13 residues. The CDR3 is CASTFGGQETQYF. The DNA for the CDR3 is TGTGCCAGCACCTTTGGGGGGCAAGAGACCCAGTACTTC.

The rearrangement links TRBV19 to TRBJ1-3; 12 bases line up with TRBD1. The CDR3 spans 15 residues. The germline V gene encodes CDR1 LNHDA and CDR2 SQIVND (reference sequence). Unmatched junction bases numbered 11, after V lost 9 bases and J lost 8 bases. The CDR3: CASGSGDRGLYTIYF. The CDR3 DNA reads TGTGCCAGCGGTTCGGGGGACAGGGGGCTATACACCATATATTTT.

The J gene is TRBJ2-7, the V gene TRBV28, with 10 bases aligning to TRBD1. CDR3 length equals 15 residues. Germline CDR1 MDHEN, CDR2 SYDVKM. V shed 6 bases, J shed 4 bases, and the junction held 9 bases outside the gene matches. This CDR3 reads CASSPQGTGDYEQYF. DNA for the CDR3: TGTGCCAGCAGCCCCCAGGGGACAGGGGATTACGAGCAGTACTTC. Looking up the rest from reference TRBV28 and TRBJ2-7 gives the full variable domain: DVKVTQSSRYLVKRTGEKVFLECVQDMDHENMFWYRQDPGLGLRLIYFSYDVKMKEKGDIPEGYSVSREKKERFSLILESASTNQTSMYLCASSPQGTGDYEQYFGPGTRLTVT.

The V call is TRBV10-3, the J call TRBJ2-1; 13 nucleotides line up with TRBD2. CDR1 and CDR2 from the germline V gene are ENHRY and SYGVKD. CDR3 length: 17 residues. Unmatched junction bases numbered 9, after V lost 10 bases and J lost 0 bases. The DNA for the CDR3 is TGTGCCACCGAAGGGACTAGCGGGATGAGCTCCTACAATGAGCAGTTCTTC. Protein product: CATEGTSGMSSYNEQFF.

The chain couples TRBV6-5 to TRBJ2-7; TRBD1 matches 10 bases. The trim removed 6 bases at V and 4 bases at J, leaving 9 bases unmatched. Germline V gene data show CDR1 as MNHEY and CDR2 as SVGAGI. This CDR3 is 15 amino acids long. Here the CDR3 DNA reads TGTGCCAGCAGCGGGGGGGACAGGGGTGTTTACGAGCAGTACTTC. Protein: CASSGGDRGVYEQYF.